This TCR beta chain was recorded in a study of cytomegalovirus exposure and HLA in healthy donors. Study in general: Among around 170 million T cells, an earlier analysis found around 100 million unique TCR beta sequences.

Study-wide results and caveats: Exclusion as indistinguishable affected some V segments, including TRBV6-2 and TRBV6-3.

Healthy bone marrow donors formed the donor group. In this sample, this clone turned up once. Its target is unknown. PCR amplification relied on 60 Vbeta primers (plus 13 Jbeta primers). This table comes from immunoSEQ multiplex PCR, and its TCRdb copy is limited to in-frame clones, with some not included. The table lists about 140,000 clones, over 60% of them singletons. Trimming took 4 bases from V and 3 from J; bases not matched to a gene: 11. Per the germline V gene, CDR1 is MNHNS and CDR2 is SASEGT. CDR3 length: 17 residues. This TCR was recovered from a young man in good health and CMV-seronegative. This rearrangement joins TRBV6-1 to TRBJ2-3; 9 positions agree with TRBD2. The sequencing sample was made of PBMCs. The CDR3 DNA is TGTGCCAGCAGTGTTTGGAGGGCGGGAGGGTCTACAGATACGCAGTATTTT. This sequence encodes CASSVWRAGGSTDTQYF.